The 5 T cell receptor beta chains reported below all come from one sample, sequenced in a study of radiotherapy plus CTLA-4 blockade in lung cancer. The data were produced by immunoSEQ multiplex PCR, yet TCRdb's version contains in-frame clones alone and is incomplete. In the table there are approximately 100,000 clones, more than 70% of which are singletons. The specimen comprised peripheral blood, sampled from a patient treated with radiotherapy plus ipilimumab. These TCRs come from a human donor with non-small cell lung cancer that progressed on radiotherapy plus ipilimumab. Some clones in this sample may be carry-over from other donors' samples.

In its sample, this clone was seen a few times. This sequence joins TRBV29-1 and TRBJ2-1; 10 bases align to TRBD1. This CDR3 has 14 amino acids. Per the germline V gene, CDR1 is SQVTM and CDR2 is ANQGSEA. CDR3 in amino acids: CSADRGLSYNEQFF. CDR3 DNA sequence: TGCAGTGCCGACAGGGGGCTTTCCTACAATGAGCAGTTCTTC.

The chain combines TRBV29-1 with TRBJ2-5; D remains unclear. Trimming cost V 4 bases and J 2 bases, with 5 bases left between them. This CDR3 comprises 11 residues. Germline V gives CDR1 SQVTM, CDR2 ANQGSEA. CDR3 protein: CSVVGQETQYF. In DNA form, the CDR3 reads TGCAGCGTTGTTGGGCAAGAGACCCAGTACTTC.

V usage is TRBV16 and J usage is TRBJ1-1, with unresolved D. Germline-derived CDR1 and CDR2 are KGHSY and FQNENV. Trimming left V 10 bases short and J 1 base short, with 16 bases between. The CDR3 length is 14 residues. CDR3 region: CATAGWQKNTEAFF. CDR3 sequence (DNA): TGTGCCACCGCCGGCTGGCAGAAGAACACTGAAGCTTTCTTT.

The rearrangement links TRBV25-1 to TRBJ2-3; 7 bases fit TRBD1. The CDR3 extends over 16 amino acids. The germline CDR1 and CDR2 sequences are MGHDK and SYGVNS. The trim removed 1 base at V and 2 bases at J, leaving 6 bases unmatched. In DNA form, the CDR3 reads TGTGCCAGCAGTGAATGGGAAGGGGGCTTCACAGATACGCAGTATTTT. It is translated as CASSEWEGGFTDTQYF.

This clone has only a few counts. The V and J genes are TRBV7-2 and TRBJ1-2; D unclear. The germline V gene encodes CDR1 SGHTA and CDR2 FQGNSA. V was trimmed by 4 bases and J by 2 bases, leaving 11 bases between them. The CDR3 is 14 residues long. This chain's CDR3 is CASSSPDLNYGYTF. CDR3 sequence (DNA): TGTGCCAGCAGCTCCCCGGACTTGAACTATGGCTACACCTTC.